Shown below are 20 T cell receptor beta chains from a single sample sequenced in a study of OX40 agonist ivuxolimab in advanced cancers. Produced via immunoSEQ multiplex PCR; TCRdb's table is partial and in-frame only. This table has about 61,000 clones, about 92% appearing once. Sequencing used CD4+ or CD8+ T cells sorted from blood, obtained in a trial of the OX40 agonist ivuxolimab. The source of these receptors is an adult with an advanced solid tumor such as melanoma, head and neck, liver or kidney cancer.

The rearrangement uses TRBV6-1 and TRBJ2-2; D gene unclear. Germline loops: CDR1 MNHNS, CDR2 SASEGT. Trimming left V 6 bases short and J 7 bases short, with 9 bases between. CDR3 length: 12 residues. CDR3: CASRPGSGELFF. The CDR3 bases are TGTGCCAGCAGGCCGGGTAGCGGGGAGCTGTTTTTT.

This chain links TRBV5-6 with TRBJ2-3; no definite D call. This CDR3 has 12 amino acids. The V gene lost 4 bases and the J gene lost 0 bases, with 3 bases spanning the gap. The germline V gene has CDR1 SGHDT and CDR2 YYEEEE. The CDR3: CASSPSTDTQYF. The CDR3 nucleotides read TGTGCCAGCAGCCCGAGCACAGATACGCAGTATTTT.

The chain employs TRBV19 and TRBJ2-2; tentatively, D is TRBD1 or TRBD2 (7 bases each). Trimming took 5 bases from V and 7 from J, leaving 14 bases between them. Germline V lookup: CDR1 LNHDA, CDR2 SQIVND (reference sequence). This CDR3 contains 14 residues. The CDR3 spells CASSFDREGGELFF. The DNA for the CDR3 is TGTGCCAGTAGTTTTGACAGGGAGGGCGGGGAGCTGTTTTTT.

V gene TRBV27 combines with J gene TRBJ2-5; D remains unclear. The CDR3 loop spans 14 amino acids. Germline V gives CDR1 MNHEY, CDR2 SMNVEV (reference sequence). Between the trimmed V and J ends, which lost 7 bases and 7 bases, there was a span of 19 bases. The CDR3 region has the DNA TGTGCCAGCACCCCCAGTCGTGGGTCCGGGACCCAGTACTTC. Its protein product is CASTPSRGSGTQYF.

The CDR3 region has the DNA TGCGCCAGCAGCCAAGATCTTTGGGACCCCGTGGGGGAGCAGTTCTTC. It specifies CASSQDLWDPVGEQFF. The chain links TRBV4-3 to TRBJ2-1; D could derive from TRBD1 or TRBD2 (5 bases each). Trimming took 0 bases from V and 10 from J, leaving 19 bases between them. This CDR3 region has 16 residues. Germline assignment: CDR1 LGHNA and CDR2 YSLEER.

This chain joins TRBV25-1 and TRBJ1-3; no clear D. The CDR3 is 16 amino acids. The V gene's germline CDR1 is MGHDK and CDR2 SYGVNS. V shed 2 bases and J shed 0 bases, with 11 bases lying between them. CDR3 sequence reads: CASSEIGLHSGNTIYF. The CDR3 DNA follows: TGTGCCAGCAGTGAAATCGGTCTTCACTCTGGAAACACCATATATTTT.

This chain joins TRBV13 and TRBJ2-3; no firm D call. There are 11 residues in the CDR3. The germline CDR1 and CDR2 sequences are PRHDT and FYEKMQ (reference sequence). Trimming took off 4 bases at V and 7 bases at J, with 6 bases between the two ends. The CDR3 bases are TGTGCCAGCAGCTCTATAAATACGCAGTATTTT. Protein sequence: CASSSINTQYF.

The CDR3 bases are TGCAGCGTTGAAGGCGGGACGGCCCATGAGCAGTTCTTC. Translated, it gives CSVEGGTAHEQFF. V and J are TRBV29-1 and TRBJ2-1; D is possibly TRBD2 (6 bases). The germline V gene has CDR1 SQVTM and CDR2 ANQGSEA. Trimming shortened V by 1 base and J by 8 bases, and 12 bases separated the two germline ends. This CDR3 has 13 amino acids.

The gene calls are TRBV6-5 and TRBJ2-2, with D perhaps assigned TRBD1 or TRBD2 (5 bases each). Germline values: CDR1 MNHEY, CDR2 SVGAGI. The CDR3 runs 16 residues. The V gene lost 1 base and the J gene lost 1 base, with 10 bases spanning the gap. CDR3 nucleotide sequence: TGTGCCAGCAGTTACTTTTTTGGGGGGAACACCGGGGAGCTGTTTTTT. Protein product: CASSYFFGGNTGELFF.

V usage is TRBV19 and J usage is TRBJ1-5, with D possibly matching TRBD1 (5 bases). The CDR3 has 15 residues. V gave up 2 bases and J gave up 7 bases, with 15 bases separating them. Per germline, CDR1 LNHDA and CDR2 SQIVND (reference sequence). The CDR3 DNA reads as TGTGCCAGTAGTATATCACGGGGGTCCGGGCAGCCCCAGCATTTT. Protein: CASSISRGSGQPQHF.

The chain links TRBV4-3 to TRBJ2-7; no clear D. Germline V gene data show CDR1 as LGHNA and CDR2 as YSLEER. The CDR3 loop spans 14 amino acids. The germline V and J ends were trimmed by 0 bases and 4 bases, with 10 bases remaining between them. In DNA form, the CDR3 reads TGCGCCAGCAGCCAAGACCTAGAAACGTACGAGCAGTACTTC. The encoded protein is CASSQDLETYEQYF.

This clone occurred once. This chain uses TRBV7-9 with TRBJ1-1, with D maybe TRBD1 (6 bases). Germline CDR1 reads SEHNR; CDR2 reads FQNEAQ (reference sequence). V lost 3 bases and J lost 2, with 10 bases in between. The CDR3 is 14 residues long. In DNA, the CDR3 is TGTGCCAGCAGCTTGGGGGGCTTTAACACTGAAGCTTTCTTT. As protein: CASSLGGFNTEAFF.

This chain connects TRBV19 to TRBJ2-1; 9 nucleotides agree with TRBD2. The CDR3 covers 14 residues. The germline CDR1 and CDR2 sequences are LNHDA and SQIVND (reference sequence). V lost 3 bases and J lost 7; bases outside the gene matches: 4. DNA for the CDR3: TGTGCCAGTAGTATTAGCGGGGGTTGGAATGAGCAGTTCTTC. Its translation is CASSISGGWNEQFF.

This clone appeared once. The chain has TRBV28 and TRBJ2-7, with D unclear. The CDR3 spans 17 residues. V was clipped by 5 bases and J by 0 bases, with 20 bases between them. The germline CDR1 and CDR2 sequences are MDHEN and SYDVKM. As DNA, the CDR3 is TGTGCCAGCAGTCCCCTATTCGTAGATTCGAGCTCCTACGAGCAGTACTTC. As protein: CASSPLFVDSSSYEQYF.

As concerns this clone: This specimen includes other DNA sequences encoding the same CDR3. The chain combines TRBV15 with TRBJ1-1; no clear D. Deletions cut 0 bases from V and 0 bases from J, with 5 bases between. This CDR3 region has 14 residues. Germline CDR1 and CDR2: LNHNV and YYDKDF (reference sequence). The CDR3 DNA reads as TGTGCCACCAGCAGAGACAGAATGAACACTGAAGCTTTCTTT. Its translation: CATSRDRMNTEAFF.

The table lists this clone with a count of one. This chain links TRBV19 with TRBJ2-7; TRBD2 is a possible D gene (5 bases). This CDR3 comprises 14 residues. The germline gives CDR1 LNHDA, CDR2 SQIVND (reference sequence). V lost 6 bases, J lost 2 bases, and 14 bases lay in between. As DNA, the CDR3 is TGTGCCAGTAGAGCCCGGGGTTCTCCCTACGAGCAGTACTTC. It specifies CASRARGSPYEQYF.

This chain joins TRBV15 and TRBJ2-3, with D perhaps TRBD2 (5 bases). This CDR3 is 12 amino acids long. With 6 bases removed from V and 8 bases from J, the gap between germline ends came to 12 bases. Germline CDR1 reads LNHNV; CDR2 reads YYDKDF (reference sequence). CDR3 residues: CATSSRLFTQYF. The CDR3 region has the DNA TGTGCCACCAGTTCTCGACTATTTACGCAGTATTTT.

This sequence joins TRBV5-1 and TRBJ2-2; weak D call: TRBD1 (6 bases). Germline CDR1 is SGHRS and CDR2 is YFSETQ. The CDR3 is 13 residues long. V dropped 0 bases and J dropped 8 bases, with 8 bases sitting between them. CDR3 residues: CASSLAGTGELFF. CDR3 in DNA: TGCGCCAGCAGCTTGGCGGGGACAGGGGAGCTGTTTTTT.

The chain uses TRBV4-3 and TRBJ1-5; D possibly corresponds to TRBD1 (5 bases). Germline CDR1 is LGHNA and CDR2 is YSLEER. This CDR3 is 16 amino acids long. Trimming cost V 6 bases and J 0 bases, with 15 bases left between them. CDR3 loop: CASSYTGEYSNQPQHF. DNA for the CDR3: TGCGCCAGCAGTTATACGGGGGAATATAGCAATCAGCCCCAGCATTTT.

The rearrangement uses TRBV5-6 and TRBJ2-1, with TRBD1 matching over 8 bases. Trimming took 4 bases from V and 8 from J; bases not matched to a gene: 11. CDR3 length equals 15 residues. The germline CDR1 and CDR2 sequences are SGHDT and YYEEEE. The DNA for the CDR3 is TGTGCCAGCAGCCACGGACAGGGTATCTTTGATGAGCAGTTCTTC. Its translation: CASSHGQGIFDEQFF. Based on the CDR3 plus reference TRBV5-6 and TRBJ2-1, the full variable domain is DAGVTQSPTHLIKTRGQQVTLRCSPKSGHDTVSWYQQALGQGPQFIFQYYEEEERQRGNFPDRFSGHQFPNYSSELNVNALLLGDSALYLCASSHGQGIFDEQFFGPGTRLTVL.